This note documents a single T cell receptor beta chain sequence. Thawed unstimulated PBMCs were FACS-sorted by CD3, CD4 and CD8 into two populations. The sample is drawn from a study of T cell clones after liver transplantation. Study overall: Post-transplant blood was tracked for graft-donor-reactive T cell clones identified in a pre-transplant mixed lymphocyte reaction. Samples came pre-transplant, pre-randomization before withdrawal, and post-randomization after withdrawal ended.

Method: immunoSEQ multiplex PCR; TCRdb's copy keeps in-frame clones and lacks some. Here the sample spans around 120,000 clones, about nine tenths being singletons. Germline lookup yields CDR1 LNHDA and CDR2 SQIVND (reference sequence). This CDR3 contains 14 residues. V was pared by 4 bases and J by 1 base, with 3 bases of the junction left unmatched. The sample consisted of CD4+ T cells from blood, taken 12 months after liver transplant. The sequence came from a human patient who received a liver transplant. A subset of T cells may come from the graft donor. This chain links TRBV19 with TRBJ2-5; 7 bases align to TRBD2. CDR3 residues: CASSTRLAQETQYF. CDR3 DNA: TGTGCCAGTAGTACCAGACTAGCCCAAGAGACCCAGTACTTC. Supplemented by reference TRBV19 and TRBJ2-5, the full variable domain reads DGGITQSPKYLFRKEGQNVTLSCEQNLNHDAMYWYRQDPGQGLRLIYYSQIVNDFQKGDIAEGYSVSREKKESFPLTVTSAQKNPTAFYLCASSTRLAQETQYFGPGTRLLVL.